The 13 T cell receptor beta chains below come from one sample, sequenced in a study of STAT5B mutations in CD4+ large granular lymphocyte leukemia. The repertoire was sequenced with immunoSEQ multiplex PCR; TCRdb's copy has only in-frame clones and lacks some. This table holds tens of thousands of clones, approximately 67% found once. The sample was CD4+ T cells from blood buffy coats. All receptors come from a human donor in good health.

The chain carries TRBV7-2 and TRBJ1-6; 7 nucleotides match TRBD1. Germline V gene sequence: CDR1 SGHTA, CDR2 FQGNSA. Germline trimming cut 1 base from V and 9 bases from J; bases unmatched to any gene: 3. This CDR3 region has 14 residues. The CDR3 region has the DNA TGTGCCAGCAGCTTAGGCAGGGGGATTTCACCCCTCCACTTT. This encodes CASSLGRGISPLHF.

The gene calls are TRBV9 and TRBJ2-1, with 10 bases aligning to TRBD2. Germline V gene data show CDR1 as SGDLS and CDR2 as YYNGEE. The CDR3 contains 18 residues. V gave up 4 bases and J gave up 1 base; unmatched junction bases: 11. The CDR3 sequence is CASSTRPSSGGSYNEQFF. CDR3 DNA sequence: TGTGCCAGCAGCACCCGACCGTCTAGCGGGGGATCCTACAATGAGCAGTTCTTC.

The chain links TRBV6-6 to TRBJ1-2; D is unresolved. Germline CDR1 MNHNY, CDR2 SVGAGI (reference sequence). The length of the CDR3 is 15 residues. V shed 2 bases and J shed 8 bases, with 18 bases lying between them. The CDR3 loop is CASSYASRPLQGYTF. CDR3 in DNA: TGTGCCAGCAGTTACGCCAGCCGCCCTCTTCAGGGCTACACCTTC.

V is TRBV7-2 and J is TRBJ2-1; TRBD1 matches at 9 bases. There are 16 residues in the CDR3. CDR1 is SGHTA and CDR2 is FQGNSA in the germline V gene. J gave up 9 bases and V 5 bases, and 14 bases lay outside the gene matches. CDR3 coding DNA: TGTGCCAGCAGCCTAAACCACCGACAGGGGGAGGGTGAGCAGTTCTTC. This codes for CASSLNHRQGEGEQFF.

The rearrangement uses TRBV5-4 and TRBJ1-2; 7 positions match TRBD1. Germline CDR1 reads SGHNT; CDR2 reads YYREEE (reference sequence). V was pared by 7 bases and J by 0 bases, with 9 bases of the junction left unmatched. The length of the CDR3 is 15 residues. The CDR3 DNA reads as TGTGCCAGCCATTCTGGAGGGACAGCTAACTATGGCTACACCTTC. This translates into CASHSGGTANYGYTF.

The chain recombines TRBV6-5 with TRBJ2-7; TRBD1 might be the D (5 bases). The CDR3 sequence is 14 residues long. CDR1 is MNHEY, CDR2 SVGAGI, per germline. Trimming stripped 4 bases from V and 1 base from J, with 11 bases between. The CDR3 DNA follows: TGTGCCAGCAGTTTATTTTCAGGGTCCTACGAGCAGTACTTC. Protein: CASSLFSGSYEQYF.

The CDR3 region is CASSPRDRGRDYGYTF. In DNA form, the CDR3 reads TGTGCCAGCAGCCCCCGGGACAGGGGACGAGACTATGGCTACACCTTC. The chain combines TRBV7-9 with TRBJ1-2; 10 bases fit TRBD1. Germline CDR1 is SEHNR and CDR2 is FQNEAQ (reference sequence). Trimming cost V 5 bases and J 3 bases; bases outside gene matches: 9. The CDR3 has 16 amino acids. The full variable domain, in which reference TRBV7-9 and TRBJ1-2 provide the parts outside the CDR3, is DTGVSQNPRHKITKRGQNVTFRCDPISEHNRLYWYRQTLGQGPEFLTYFQNEAQLEKSRLLSDRFSAERPKGSFSTLEIQRTEQGDSAMYLCASSPRDRGRDYGYTFGSGTRLTVV.

The chain is built from TRBV11-3 and TRBJ1-5; D possibly corresponds to TRBD1 (5 bases). There are 15 residues in the CDR3. Germline lookup yields CDR1 SGHNT and CDR2 YENEEA. The germline V and J ends were trimmed by 1 base and 3 bases, with 10 bases remaining between them. The CDR3 nucleotides are TGTGCCAGCAGCTTAGGGGGGGGAGCCAATCAGCCCCAGCATTTT. Amino acids: CASSLGGGANQPQHF.

This chain joins TRBV2 and TRBJ1-4; possible D gene TRBD1, 6 bases. CDR1 SNHLY and CDR2 FYNNEI come from the germline V gene. V lost 6 bases to trimming and J lost 6 bases, with 11 bases between them. The CDR3 sequence is 13 residues long. CDR3 loop: CASRRGKDEKLFF. The CDR3 bases are TGTGCCAGCAGGAGGGGGAAGGATGAAAAACTGTTTTTT. Variable domain in full (rest from reference TRBV2 and TRBJ1-4): EPEVTQTPSHQVTQMGQEVILRCVPISNHLYFYWYRQILGQKVEFLVSFYNNEISEKSEIFDDQFSVERPDGSNFTLKIRSTKLEDSAMYFCASRRGKDEKLFFGSGTQLSVL.

This clone has more than one count but fewer than ten. This rearrangement joins TRBV18 to TRBJ1-5, with D maybe TRBD1 (6 bases). V was pared by 8 bases and J by 1 base, with 15 bases between. The germline CDR1 and CDR2 sequences are KGHSH and LQKENI. CDR3 length: 15 residues. The CDR3: CASTRQQGSNQPQHF. The CDR3 region has the DNA TGTGCCAGCACACGACAACAGGGCAGCAATCAGCCCCAGCATTTT.

The chain carries TRBV27 and TRBJ1-1, with a weak D call TRBD1 (6 bases). Deletions cut 4 bases from V and 1 base from J, with 16 bases between. From germline, CDR1 is MNHEY and CDR2 SMNVEV (reference sequence). This CDR3 has 16 residues. CDR3 in amino acids: CASSSPPGVQNTEAFF. The CDR3 coding sequence is TGTGCCAGCAGTTCGCCCCCAGGGGTCCAGAACACTGAAGCTTTCTTT.

This chain connects TRBV6-1 to TRBJ2-3; D is possibly TRBD1 (5 bases). Trimming removed 7 bases at V and 5 bases at J, with 13 bases between. The CDR3 loop spans 13 amino acids. Germline V gene data show CDR1 as MNHNS and CDR2 as SASEGT. The CDR3 region is CASTGRAGDTQYF. CDR3 in DNA: TGTGCCAGCACCGGCAGGGCAGGAGATACGCAGTATTTT.

In its sample, this clone was seen a few times. The chain is built from TRBV25-1 and TRBJ1-1, with 8 bases identical to TRBD1. CDR3 length: 14 amino acids. J lost 5 bases, V lost 3 bases, and 5 bases had no gene match. The germline V gene encodes CDR1 MGHDK and CDR2 SYGVNS. CDR3 region: CASSDDRGGTEAFF. The CDR3 bases are TGTGCCAGCAGTGACGACAGGGGAGGGACTGAAGCTTTCTTT.